The entry below describes one TCR beta chain. The antigen is undetermined. The authors isolated CD4+ T cells after around 9 days of culture. Vaccine recipients, nucleocapsid antibody negative, had no prior SARS-CoV-2 infection. Sequencing used immunoSEQ multiplex PCR; TCRdb keeps in-frame clones, though not all of them. The data contain 70,000 or so clones, roughly three quarters of them singletons. Germline V gives CDR1 SGHTA, CDR2 FQGTGA. This CDR3 spans 14 amino acids. Trimming cost V 5 bases and J 10 bases, with 20 bases left between them. This specimen belongs to a study of vaccination effects on CD4 cells after COVID-19. Broader study findings: Whether induced by infection or by vaccine, clones showed marked clonal contraction late after vaccination.

The origin of this receptor is a human donor who received a COVID-19 vaccine. Sequenced material: CD4+ T cells from PBMCs cultured without peptide, taken before COVID-19 vaccination. The chain couples TRBV7-3 to TRBJ1-1; D perhaps matches TRBD1 (6 bases). CDR3 protein: CASSPGGAGKRAFF. The CDR3 coding sequence is TGTGCCAGCAGCCCTGGGGGGGCTGGGAAGAGAGCTTTCTTT.